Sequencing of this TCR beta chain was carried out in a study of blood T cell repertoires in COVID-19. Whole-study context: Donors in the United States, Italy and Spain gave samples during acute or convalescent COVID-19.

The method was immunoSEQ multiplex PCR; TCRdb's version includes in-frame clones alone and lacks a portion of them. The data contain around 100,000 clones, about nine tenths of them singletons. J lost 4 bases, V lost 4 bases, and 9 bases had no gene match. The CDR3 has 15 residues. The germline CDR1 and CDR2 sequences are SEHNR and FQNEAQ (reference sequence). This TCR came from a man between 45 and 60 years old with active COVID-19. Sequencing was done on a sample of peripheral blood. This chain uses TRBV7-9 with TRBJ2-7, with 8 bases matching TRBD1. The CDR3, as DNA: TGTGCCAGCAGCTCCGAGGACAGGGCCTGGTACGAGCAGTACTTC. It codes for CASSSEDRAWYEQYF.